These 27 T cell receptor beta chains originate from one sample sequenced in a study of cytomegalovirus exposure and HLA in healthy donors. PCR amplification relied on 60 Vbeta primers (plus 13 Jbeta primers). Using immunoSEQ multiplex PCR, the repertoire was profiled, and TCRdb retains in-frame clones only, with some absent. The table lists about 140,000 clones, roughly 80% of them singletons. Input material: PBMCs. The origin of the receptors is a woman between 40 and 55 years old in good health and CMV-seronegative.

The V call is TRBV6-5, the J call TRBJ2-7; 8 bases line up with TRBD2. Germline CDR1 and CDR2: MNHEY and SVGAGI. The CDR3 runs 14 residues. Trimming at V came to 5 bases and at J to 7 bases, leaving 10 bases not matched to a gene. This CDR3 is CASSVSRVAGEQYF. For the CDR3, the DNA is TGTGCCAGCAGTGTCAGCAGGGTAGCGGGGGAGCAGTACTTC.

This chain uses TRBV2 with TRBJ1-1, with 9 bases identical to TRBD1. Trimming removed 6 bases from V and 3 bases from J; junction bases left unmatched: 8. Germline loops: CDR1 SNHLY, CDR2 FYNNEI. The CDR3 is made up of 15 amino acids. Written as DNA, the CDR3 is TGTGCCAGCAGGAACATGAGGACAGGGGACACTGAAGCTTTCTTT. Encoded protein: CASRNMRTGDTEAFF. Full variable domain (outside the CDR3, taken from reference TRBV2 and TRBJ1-1): EPEVTQTPSHQVTQMGQEVILRCVPISNHLYFYWYRQILGQKVEFLVSFYNNEISEKSEIFDDQFSVERPDGSNFTLKIRSTKLEDSAMYFCASRNMRTGDTEAFFGQGTRLTVV.

This chain uses TRBV10-1 with TRBJ2-5; the match to TRBD2 covers 7 bases. The CDR3 is 19 residues long. The germline V gene has CDR1 WNHNN and CDR2 SYGVQD (reference sequence). Trimming took 2 bases from V and 0 from J; bases not matched to a gene: 15. CDR3: CASSEGLERVESNQETQYF. Here the CDR3 DNA reads TGCGCCAGCAGTGAGGGACTAGAGAGGGTGGAGAGTAACCAAGAGACCCAGTACTTC.

As concerns this clone: Other DNA sequences in this specimen translate into the identical CDR3. J is TRBJ1-3 and V is TRBV6-6, with D unresolved. Trimming took 0 bases from V and 3 from J, leaving 3 bases between them. This CDR3 has 13 residues. Germline CDR1 MNHNY, CDR2 SVGAGI (reference sequence). The CDR3 loop is CASSYSLGNTIYF. The CDR3 nucleotides read TGTGCCAGCAGTTACTCACTTGGAAACACCATATATTTT.

This chain uses TRBV2 with TRBJ1-5; D may be TRBD1 (5 bases). CDR3 size: 16 residues. The germline V and J ends were trimmed by 4 bases and 5 bases, with 18 bases remaining between them. Germline assignment: CDR1 SNHLY and CDR2 FYNNEI. The CDR3 region has the DNA TGTGCCAGCAGTGGAGAAGACAGTTACCGACATCAGCCCCAGCATTTT. The encoded protein is CASSGEDSYRHQPQHF.

V and J are TRBV5-1 and TRBJ1-2; 9 bases match TRBD1. The J segment lost 5 bases and the V segment lost 4 bases, leaving 6 bases of the junction unmatched. This CDR3 has 14 amino acids. Per germline, CDR1 SGHRS and CDR2 YFSETQ. The CDR3 DNA reads TGCGCCAGCAGCCCAATTGGACAGGGGTATGGCTACACCTTC. It translates to CASSPIGQGYGYTF.

This sequence joins TRBV27 and TRBJ2-5; TRBD2 matches at 10 bases. J was trimmed by 6 bases and V by 2 bases; bases with no gene match: 3. The CDR3 has 14 amino acids. The germline V gene encodes CDR1 MNHEY and CDR2 SMNVEV (reference sequence). The CDR3 DNA follows: TGTGCCAGCAGTTTAATAGCGGGGGGACAGACCCAGTACTTC. Its translation: CASSLIAGGQTQYF.

This chain joins TRBV6-1 and TRBJ1-2; a possible D gene is TRBD1 (5 bases). Per the germline V gene, CDR1 is MNHNS and CDR2 is SASEGT. This CDR3 comprises 14 residues. The V gene lost 2 bases and the J gene lost 6 bases, with 13 bases spanning the gap. Here the CDR3 DNA reads TGTGCCAGCAGTGAAAGTCAGGGTAGCAATGGCTACACCTTC. Amino acid sequence: CASSESQGSNGYTF.

This sequence joins TRBV4-1 and TRBJ2-7, with D possibly TRBD1 on 5 matching bases. CDR3 length: 16 residues. The V and J ends lost 2 bases and 3 bases respectively, with 17 bases between them. The germline CDR1 and CDR2 sequences are MGHRA and YSYEKL. CDR3 protein: CASSQSRTTQRYEQYF. Here the CDR3 DNA reads TGCGCCAGCAGCCAATCGAGGACAACACAACGCTACGAGCAGTACTTC.

The chain uses TRBV28 and TRBJ1-2; 9 positions match TRBD1. The V and J ends lost 0 bases and 8 bases, in that order; junction bases with no gene match: 13. This CDR3 contains 17 residues. Germline V gene sequence: CDR1 MDHEN, CDR2 SYDVKM. The CDR3 loop reads CASSLWGEGQGRYGYTF. CDR3 nucleotides: TGTGCCAGCAGTTTATGGGGGGAGGGACAGGGAAGATACGGCTACACCTTC.

This clone was seen a handful of times. The J gene is TRBJ2-2, the V gene TRBV6-5; no definite D call. The CDR3 extends over 15 amino acids. Trimming took 7 bases from V and 4 from J, leaving 16 bases between them. Germline V gives CDR1 MNHEY, CDR2 SVGAGI. Written as DNA, the CDR3 is TGTGCCAGCATTAGTTTTGTTTCTAGCACCGGGGAGCTGTTTTTT. This codes for CASISFVSSTGELFF.

V gene TRBV7-2 combines with J gene TRBJ2-2; the match to TRBD1 covers 7 bases. The CDR3 is 14 amino acids. V lost 5 bases to trimming and J lost 6 bases; unmatched junction nucleotides: 6. Germline V CDR1 and CDR2: SGHTA, FQGNSA. For the CDR3, the DNA is TGTGCCAGCAGCCCGACAGGGTTCTCCGGGGAGCTGTTTTTT. It codes for CASSPTGFSGELFF.

The V and J genes are TRBV18 and TRBJ1-6, with 8 nucleotides matching TRBD1. Germline values: CDR1 KGHSH, CDR2 LQKENI. The CDR3 is 15 residues long. The V gene end was trimmed by 3 bases and the J gene end by 3 bases; junction bases not matched to a gene: 1. The DNA for the CDR3 is TGTGCCAGCTCACCCGGACAGGGCTATAATTCACCCCTCCACTTT. It yields the protein CASSPGQGYNSPLHF.

The chain uses TRBV28 and TRBJ2-7, with 9 bases aligning to TRBD1. V dropped 5 bases and J dropped 5; count of bases not matched to a gene: 13. Germline CDR1 MDHEN, CDR2 SYDVKM. There are 16 residues in the CDR3. The CDR3 DNA sequence: TGTGCCAGCAGTCCTACTACCGGGACAGGGATGAACGAGCAGTACTTC. Protein: CASSPTTGTGMNEQYF.

The V and J genes are TRBV9 and TRBJ1-4; 7 bases fit TRBD1. CDR1 and CDR2 from the germline V gene are SGDLS and YYNGEE. J lost 1 base, V lost 3 bases, and 6 bases had no gene match. The CDR3 runs 16 residues. Here the CDR3 reads CASSAPGGVTNEKLFF. The CDR3 DNA sequence: TGTGCCAGCAGCGCCCCAGGGGGAGTAACTAATGAAAAACTGTTTTTT.

This clone was found a few times. The chain couples TRBV30 to TRBJ2-3, with D unclear. The V end lost 1 base, the J end lost 0 bases, and 5 bases lay between the germline ends. The CDR3 contains 13 residues. The germline V gene has CDR1 GTSNPN and CDR2 SVGIG (reference sequence). The CDR3: CAWSGHSTDTQYF. The CDR3 DNA follows: TGTGCCTGGAGTGGGCATAGCACAGATACGCAGTATTTT.

The rearrangement links TRBV28 to TRBJ1-1; D is perhaps TRBD1 (6 bases). Germline CDR1 MDHEN, CDR2 SYDVKM. Trimming pared 5 bases from V and 2 bases from J, leaving 21 bases between. This CDR3 is 17 amino acids long. The CDR3 DNA follows: TGTGCCAGCAGTGGACCCCGGGACAAGGGGTCTAACACTGAAGCTTTCTTT. This translates into CASSGPRDKGSNTEAFF.

The V and J genes are TRBV27 and TRBJ1-4, with a weak D call TRBD1 (6 bases). The germline V gene encodes CDR1 MNHEY and CDR2 SMNVEV (reference sequence). The CDR3 consists of 14 residues. V lost 2 bases, J lost 8 bases, and 12 bases lay in between. The CDR3 loop is CASSLGRGGEKLFF. The CDR3 DNA sequence: TGTGCCAGCAGTTTAGGAAGGGGGGGGGAAAAACTGTTTTTT.

The chain has TRBV19 and TRBJ2-6; 7 bases are shared with TRBD2. V was clipped by 7 bases and J by 0 bases; unmatched bases: 15. This CDR3 is 19 amino acids long. CDR1 and CDR2 (germline): LNHDA, SQIVND (reference sequence). DNA for the CDR3: TGTGCCAGTAATCTTCCCCCTACGGGGAGGGTCTCTGGGGCCAACGTCCTGACTTTC. It encodes CASNLPPTGRVSGANVLTF.

The chain joins TRBV5-4 to TRBJ2-3, with 9 bases fitting TRBD1. CDR3 length: 15 residues. Germline assignment: CDR1 SGHNT and CDR2 YYREEE (reference sequence). The ends lost 1 base at V and 4 bases at J; junction bases unmatched: 4. The CDR3 protein is CASSLTRTGADTQYF. Written as DNA, the CDR3 is TGTGCCAGCAGCTTGACGAGGACAGGGGCAGATACGCAGTATTTT.

CDR3: CASSLGGHNQPQHF. The CDR3 nucleotides are TGTGCCAGCAGCTTGGGGGGCCACAATCAGCCCCAGCATTTT. The V and J genes are TRBV5-6 and TRBJ1-5, with a weak D call TRBD1 (5 bases). From germline, CDR1 is SGHDT and CDR2 YYEEEE. With 0 bases removed from V and 3 bases from J, the gap between germline ends came to 7 bases. CDR3 length: 14 amino acids. The full variable domain, with the rest looked up from reference TRBV5-6 and TRBJ1-5, is DAGVTQSPTHLIKTRGQQVTLRCSPKSGHDTVSWYQQALGQGPQFIFQYYEEEERQRGNFPDRFSGHQFPNYSSELNVNALLLGDSALYLCASSLGGHNQPQHFGDGTRLSIL.

This clone appeared a single time. The chain links TRBV29-1 to TRBJ2-5; 9 nucleotides align to TRBD1. CDR1 and CDR2 from the germline V gene are SQVTM and ANQGSEA. This CDR3 is built from 11 residues. Trimming cost V 6 bases and J 8 bases; bases outside gene matches: 4. CDR3 DNA: TGCAGCGTCTGGACAGGGGCCACCCAGTACTTC. This encodes CSVWTGATQYF.

This clone was seen a single time. V usage is TRBV9 and J usage is TRBJ2-1; a weak D match, TRBD2 (6 bases). Germline CDR1 reads SGDLS; CDR2 reads YYNGEE. CDR3 length equals 15 residues. V was cut by 1 base and J by 1 base, with 9 bases left in between. CDR3 loop: CASSVSGTSYNEQFF. In nucleotides, the CDR3 is TGTGCCAGCAGCGTATCCGGGACTTCCTACAATGAGCAGTTCTTC.

The J gene is TRBJ1-1, the V gene TRBV5-4; D uncertain. Between the trimmed V and J ends, which lost 0 bases and 0 bases, there was a span of 3 bases. CDR1 and CDR2 (germline): SGHNT, YYREEE (reference sequence). CDR3 length: 13 residues. DNA for the CDR3: TGTGCCAGCAGCTTGGCGGTGAACACTGAAGCTTTCTTT. This sequence encodes CASSLAVNTEAFF.

Note on this clone: Other DNA sequences of this sample code for an identical CDR3. The CDR3 DNA follows: TGTGCCAGTAGTATCGGCGGGGATACGCAGTATTTT. This translates into CASSIGGDTQYF. This chain uses TRBV19 with TRBJ2-3; perhaps TRBD2 as D (5 bases). V dropped 3 bases and J dropped 6 bases, with 7 bases sitting between them. CDR3 length equals 12 residues. Germline CDR1 and CDR2: LNHDA and SQIVND (reference sequence).

The rearrangement joins TRBV19 to TRBJ2-3; possibly TRBD1 for D (5 bases). This CDR3 region has 14 residues. Trimming removed 5 bases from V and 4 bases from J, with 13 bases in between. In germline, CDR1 is LNHDA, CDR2 SQIVND (reference sequence). In nucleotides, the CDR3 is TGTGCCAGTAGTGGGCGACAGAATCCAGATACGCAGTATTTT. It encodes CASSGRQNPDTQYF.

This clone was recorded a few times. V usage is TRBV6-4 and J usage is TRBJ2-1; the D gene is possibly TRBD2 (7 bases). CDR3 length: 16 residues. From germline, CDR1 is MRHNA and CDR2 SNTAGT. Trimming removed 10 bases at V and 3 bases at J, with 22 bases between. The CDR3 bases are TGTGCCACCCAGAGGGGGAGCGGGGAAGGCTACAATGAGCAGTTCTTC. Translated: CATQRGSGEGYNEQFF.